Sequencing of this TCR beta chain was carried out in a study of cytomegalovirus exposure and HLA in healthy donors (dated by TCRdb to 2016 to 2017). Regarding the study in general: According to an earlier analysis of 550 to 750 of the donors, about 179 million T cells yielded 117 million unique TCR beta sequences and 276 Gb of sequence data. An early release covering over 500 HLA-typed donors comprised approximately 290 gigabases of sequencing data and around 86 million unique TCR sequences. Of the 300 to 450 genotyped donors, roughly 85% fell in the genetic ancestry cluster associated with self-reported Caucasian donors. The aim of the study was to test whether cataloging public T cell receptors could identify signatures of past pathogen exposure. Using immunosequencing, the study profiled T cell repertoires from about 620 subjects and related those repertoires to cytomegalovirus serostatus. In addition to the first cohort of 666 subjects, a separate validation cohort of some 120 different subjects was used. High-throughput TCR immunosequencing, statistical association of individual TCRs with disease status, and machine learning were combined to predict cytomegalovirus infection status. A later analysis re-analyzed previously published TCR beta repertoires from 600 to 850 donors and added high-resolution HLA genotyping to study TCR occurrence patterns. Rather than using new phenotypic data, the later analysis identified candidate immune exposures from TCR beta sequences and from how often those sequences occurred across donors. An earlier analysis of several hundred of the donors applied high-throughput TCR beta sequencing to assess whether each TCR beta V gene segment acted as functional or pseudogenic. Donor age, sex, ethnicity and CMV serostatus were collected together with the repertoire data. Genome-wide SNP genotypes for about 65% of the roughly 670 donors were used in a later genetic analysis, which treated that subset as a discovery cohort. All discovery cohort repertoires had been generated on a single sequencing platform. Class I and class II HLA loci were covered by the typing at four-digit resolution. Typing coverage varied by locus: about 620-640 donors for A, B, C, DRB1 and DQB1; roughly 510 for DQA1; 600 to 610 for DPA1; roughly 470 for DPB1. Because of strong linkage in the cohort, four or five DR-DQ haplotypes were treated as single units for association and clustering. On average, 235,054 unique TCR beta nucleotide sequences were sequenced per donor among a few hundred genotyped donors of the cohort, with roughly a sixth of those sequences being non-productive.

The cohort was made up of about 670 healthy bone marrow donors. At the time of sampling, every cohort member was nominally healthy, though immune exposures that went unrecorded were likely present. The donor was CMV seronegative and belonged to the group of 352 seronegative cohort members. Every donor gave a peripheral blood sample, and the peripheral blood mononuclear cells from that sample were used for TCR beta sequencing. The Qiagen DNeasy Blood Extraction Kit was used to extract genomic DNA from the blood cell samples. The CDR3 measures 15 amino acids from cysteine to phenylalanine. The only DNA kept is the CDR3, 45 bases in frame from the first base. Looking up the germline V gene yields CDR1 MDHEN and CDR2 SYDVKM. V is trimmed back by 3 bases and J by 9 bases, and the junction contains 11 bases that no gene match accounts for. The full study reports these points: The 87-base-pair reads could not distinguish some IMGT-functional V segments, including TRBV6-2 and TRBV6-3, so those segments were excluded. The study listed around 160 TCR beta chains as associated with cytomegalovirus. Because some donors lacked HLA typing at each locus, the association tests relied only on the typed subset. The classifier was reported to diagnose cytomegalovirus status with high specificity and sensitivity in both the original and validation cohorts. A group of highly shared sequence variants was considered likely to be a technical artifact of the sequencing pipeline. In an earlier analysis of more than 450 of the donors, most TCR beta V segments were observed in productive rearrangements about 90% or about 30% of the time, broadly matching IMGT annotations. Roughly uniform sequencing depth across donors was assumed in presence/absence analyses, although this assumption may not hold. In this cohort, only TCR beta chains were sequenced, and detectable features were limited by the absence of alpha or paired-chain data. Most CMV-associated TCR beta chains appeared to be HLA-restricted in a later analysis, and the HLA associations seemed to be driven largely by CMV exposure. In a later analysis, TCR association rates were found to vary across HLA loci, with the most associated TCRs seen for DRB1 alleles and the fewest for HLA-C alleles. Compared with equally common non-associated chains, HLA-associated TCR beta chains in a later analysis were more clonally expanded and had lower generation probabilities. A further reported finding was that TCR beta sequences accurately predicted the HLA-A and HLA-B alleles for most subjects in the first cohort. Linkage disequilibrium might explain the correlated functional status among segregating V segments, but an unknown experimental factor could not be excluded. When HLA alleles, especially DR and DQ, strongly co-occurred, TCR associations were difficult to assign to individual alleles. Compared with the 666-donor mean, donors in an Asian-associated ancestry cluster had fewer N-insertions in productive TCRs, according to a later genetic analysis. It was suggested by the authors that the approach could potentially be generalized to other disease states and immunological phenotypes. A later analysis associated 15,000 or so TCR beta sequences with specific HLA alleles at a false discovery rate of 0.05. CMV serostatus was the only immune exposure information available for the cohort. In a later analysis, several top co-occurrence clusters were reported to appear linked to parvovirus B19, influenza, CMV and Epstein-Barr virus. The earlier analysis of approximately 540 of the donors excluded roughly 16 rarely observed V segments, including chromosome 9 orphons, because counts were too low. Most TCR sequences were observed very rarely across donors, whereas some public TCRs were present in many individuals. V-gene and J-gene trimming of TCR beta chains was associated with a missense DCLRE1C variant in a later genetic analysis, and the association was replicated in an independent cohort. In vitro tests confirmed that a few of the cytomegalovirus-associated TCR beta chains recognize cytomegalovirus antigens.

Library generation was performed with the immunoSEQ multiplex PCR assay. A mixture of 60 forward primers for TCR Vbeta segments and 13 reverse primers for TCR Jbeta segments was used in the multiplex PCR. A multiplex PCR assay on genomic DNA amplified the CDR3 region of rearranged TCR beta genes. Amplified TCR beta libraries were sequenced as 87-base-pair reads on the Illumina HiSeq System. The original pipeline was this. Across the 500 to 850 repertoires, a later analysis counted 78 million or so unique TCR beta chains, about 10 million of which were shared by at least two donors. A nearest-neighbor algorithm error-corrected the raw reads and collapsed the reads into unique sequences, merging closely related sequences to remove PCR and sequencing errors. CDR3 sequences were aligned to IMGT reference sequences to assign V, D and J gene segments. For a sequence to be retained, a match of at least six nucleotides was required to both a V gene segment and a J gene segment. Rearrangements were called productive when the CDR3 lacked stop codons and stayed in frame with V and J; all others were non-productive. Following IMGT convention, CDR3 was defined as the stretch from the second conserved V-encoded cysteine to the conserved J-encoded phenylalanine. The earlier analysis of more than 450 of the donors excluded sequences that lacked an unambiguous match to a single V gene segment. In an earlier analysis of about 590 of the donors, a V segment was called functional when productive rearrangements were above 56.7%, and segregating when the standard deviation between donors exceeded 5%. A statistical classification framework was built for diagnosing cytomegalovirus status from the catalog of TCR beta chain sequences. In a later analysis, V and J genes were assigned by comparing TCR nucleotide sequences against IMGT/GENE-DB human TR gene sequences. In a later analysis, CDR3 sequences and most-parsimonious VDJ recombination scenarios were assigned using the TCRdist pipeline. In a later analysis, each TCR beta chain was defined by its CDR3 amino acid sequence together with its V-gene family, and reads without a unique V-gene family were excluded. In a later analysis, 550 to 650 highly shared, low-generation-probability nucleotide sequences were removed to address suspected cross-contamination and a sequencing artifact. In a later analysis, a clonal expansion index was calculated for each public chain from normalized within-repertoire ranks of inferred template counts. In a later analysis, generation probabilities were computed with a VDJ recombination model fitted to out-of-frame rearrangements, and the resulting probabilities were checked against IGoR. Hypergeometric tests were used in a later analysis to score TCR-TCR, TCR-HLA and TCR-CMV co-occurrence, with a repertoire-size bias correction applied to the TCR pairs. To estimate false discovery rates, a later analysis permuted the HLA or CMV assignments 20 times. A later analysis grouped co-occurring TCRs with DBSCAN, adding TCRdist sequence similarity when clustering within HLA-allele-positive subsets. For co-occurrence clustering, repertoires with fewer than 30,000 or more than 120,000 public chains were excluded, along with 4 to 6 repertoires with anomalous nucleotide sharing. TCRdb obtained this table from immuneACCESS and retained in-frame rearrangements with V and J assigned. These tables miss some clones; where compared with another copy, unresolved V genes account for less than half of the shortfall, and the remainder is unexplained. V, J and clone size derive from that table, while D and trimming were established from the DNA sequence. This sample has 150,000 to 200,000 clones in its table, and roughly 80% of those were observed once. Jointly, the top ten make up 1.5% to 2.5% of the sample.

About this clone itself: Its cognate antigen has yet to be identified. The record has no base qualities; no much larger clone is one base away.

The rearrangement joined TRBV28 to TRBJ2-1, with 7 bases in between that match TRBD2. The receptor's source is a man in his late teens or twenties in good health and CMV-seronegative. Sequenced input: PBMCs. The CDR3: CASSFGSGRAVEQFF. The sequence in DNA is TGTGCCAGCAGTTTTGGGTCGGGGAGGGCAGTTGAGCAGTTCTTC.